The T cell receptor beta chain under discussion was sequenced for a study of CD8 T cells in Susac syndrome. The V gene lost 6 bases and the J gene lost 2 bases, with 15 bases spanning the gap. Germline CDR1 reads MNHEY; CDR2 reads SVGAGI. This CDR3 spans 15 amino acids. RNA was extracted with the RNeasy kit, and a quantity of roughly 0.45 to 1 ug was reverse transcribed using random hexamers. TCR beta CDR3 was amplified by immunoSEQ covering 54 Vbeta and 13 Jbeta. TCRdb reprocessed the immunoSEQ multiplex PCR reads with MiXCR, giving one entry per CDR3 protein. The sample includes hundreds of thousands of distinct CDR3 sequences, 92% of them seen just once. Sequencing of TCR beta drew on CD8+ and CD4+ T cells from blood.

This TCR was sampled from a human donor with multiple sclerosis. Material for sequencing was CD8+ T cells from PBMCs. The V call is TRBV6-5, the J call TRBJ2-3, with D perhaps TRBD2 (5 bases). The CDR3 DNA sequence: TGTGCCAGCAGCCCTCCGGCGGGCCCCACAGATACGCAGTATTTT. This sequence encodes CASSPPAGPTDTQYF.